This T cell receptor beta chain was captured in a study of blood T cell repertoires in COVID-19. Looking at the study overall: Spain, Italy and the United States supplied samples that represented acute and convalescent COVID-19.

Recruits, aged roughly 18 to 95 years, lived in 24 US areas. Cohort assignment relied on participant-reported clinical history. Clones were sequenced by immunoSEQ multiplex PCR, and TCRdb holds only the in-frame ones, with some missing. The table lists about 180,000 clones, about 82% of them singletons. This TCR came from a woman aged 30 to 39 who had recovered from COVID-19. Sequenced material: PBMCs or T cells enriched from blood (not recorded which).

This CDR3 reads CASSLGGGSGGGELFF. CDR3 DNA sequence: TGTGCCAGCAGCTTAGGGGGCGGGAGCGGCGGCGGGGAGCTGTTTTTT. V gene TRBV7-6 combines with J gene TRBJ2-2, with 7 bases aligning to TRBD2. Looked up from germline, CDR1 is SGHVS and CDR2 is FNYEAQ. The CDR3 covers 16 residues. V lost 1 base to trimming and J lost 7 bases; unmatched junction nucleotides: 9.